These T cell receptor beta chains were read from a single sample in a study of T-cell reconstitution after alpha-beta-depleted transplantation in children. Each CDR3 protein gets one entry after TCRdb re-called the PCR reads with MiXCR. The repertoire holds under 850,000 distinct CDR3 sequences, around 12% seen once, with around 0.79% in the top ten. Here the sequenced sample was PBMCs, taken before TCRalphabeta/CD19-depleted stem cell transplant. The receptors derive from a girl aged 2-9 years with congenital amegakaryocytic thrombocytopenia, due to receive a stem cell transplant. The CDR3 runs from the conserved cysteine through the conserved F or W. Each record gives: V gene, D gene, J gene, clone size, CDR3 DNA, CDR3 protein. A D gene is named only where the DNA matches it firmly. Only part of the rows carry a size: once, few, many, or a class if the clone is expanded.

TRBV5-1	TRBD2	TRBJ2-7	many	TGCGCCAGCAACGTACGACTAGCGGGAGTTGACGAGCAGTACTTC	CASNVRLAGVDEQYF
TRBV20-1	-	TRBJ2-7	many	TGCAGTGCTAGTCAGAAAGGGGTGGGTAGATTGGGGGAGCAGTACTTC	CSASQKGVGRLGEQYF
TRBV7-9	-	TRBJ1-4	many	TGTGCCAGCAGTTCCAAAGGCGCCCGTTTTAATGAAAAACTGTTTTTT	CASSSKGARFNEKLFF
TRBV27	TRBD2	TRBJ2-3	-	TGTGCCATCGGGGGGAACACAGATACGCAGTATTTT	CAIGGNTDTQYF
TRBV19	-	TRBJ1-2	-	TGTGCCAGTACCCCCGGGAACCTCTATGGCTACACCTTC	CASTPGNLYGYTF
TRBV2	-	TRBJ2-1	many	TGTGCCAGCAGTGCGGCCAGCTCCTACAATGAGCAGTTCTTC	CASSAASSYNEQFF
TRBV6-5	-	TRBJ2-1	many	TGTGCCAGCAGTTACTCTACCGGAGAGGCGGGGTCGCAGTTCTTC	CASSYSTGEAGSQFF
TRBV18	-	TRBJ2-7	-	TGTGCCAGCTCACCAAGACCAGGGGACTACGAGCAGTACTTC	CASSPRPGDYEQYF
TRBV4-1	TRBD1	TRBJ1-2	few	TGCGCCAGCAGCCTTGGACAGGGGAAGTATGGCTACACCTTC	CASSLGQGKYGYTF
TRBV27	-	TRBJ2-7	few	TGTGCCAGCAGTCCTCGGACCTTTAGAGAGCAGTACTTC	CASSPRTFREQYF
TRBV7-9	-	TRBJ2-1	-	TGTGCCAGCAGCTTAGCGCAGGGGGGCCTTTCCTACAATGAGCAGTTCTTC	CASSLAQGGLSYNEQFF
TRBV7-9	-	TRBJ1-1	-	TGTGCCAGCAGCTTAGACCCTGAAGCTTTCTTT	CASSLDPEAFF
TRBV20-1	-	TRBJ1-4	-	TGCAGTGCTAGTATTCGGGTGTCAGAAGAAAAACTGTTTTTT	CSASIRVSEEKLFF
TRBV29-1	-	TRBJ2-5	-	TGCAGCGTTGATCAACAGGGTTGGGAGACCCAGTACTTC	CSVDQQGWETQYF
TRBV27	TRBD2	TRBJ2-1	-	TGTGCCAGCAGCAGGGGGACTAGCGGGATGGTTAATGAGCAGTTCTTC	CASSRGTSGMVNEQFF
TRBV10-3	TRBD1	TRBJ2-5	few	TGTGCCATCAGTGAGGGGACAGGGGCTGGAGAGACCCAGTACTTC	CAISEGTGAGETQYF
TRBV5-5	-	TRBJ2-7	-	TGTGCCAGCAGACAGTTTACCTACGAGCAGTACTTC	CASRQFTYEQYF
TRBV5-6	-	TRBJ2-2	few	TGTGCCAGCAGCTTTTTGAGAAACACCGGGGAGCTGTTTTTT	CASSFLRNTGELFF
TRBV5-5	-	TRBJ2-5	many	TGTGCCAGCAGCTTGGGCCCGAACGGCCAAGAGACCCAGTACTTC	CASSLGPNGQETQYF
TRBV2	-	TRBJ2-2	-	TGTGCCAGCAGTAACCCACCAAGCACCGGGGAGCTGTTTTTT	CASSNPPSTGELFF
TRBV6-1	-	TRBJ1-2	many	TGTGCCAGCAGCCGCCAACAACAGGGCCGTGGCTACACCTTC	CASSRQQQGRGYTF
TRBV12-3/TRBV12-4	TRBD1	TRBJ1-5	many	TGTGCCAGCAGCTTGGACAGGGCACGGGATCAGCCCCAGCATTTT	CASSLDRARDQPQHF
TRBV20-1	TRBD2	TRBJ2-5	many	TGCAGTGCTAGAACGGCGGGAGTAGAGACCCAGTACTTC	CSARTAGVETQYF
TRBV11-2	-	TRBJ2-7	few	TGTGCCAGCAGCTTAAGACCCTACCCCTACGAGCAGTACTTC	CASSLRPYPYEQYF
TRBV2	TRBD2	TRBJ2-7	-	TGTGCCGGAAAGGTTCGAGCTAGCGGGATCTACGAGCAGTACTTC	CAGKVRASGIYEQYF
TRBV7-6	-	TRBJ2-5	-	TGTGCCAGCAGCTTCGCAATGGGGGGCTTGAAGACCCAGTACTTC	CASSFAMGGLKTQYF
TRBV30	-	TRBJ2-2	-	TGTGCCTGGAGTGTACGCCCTTGGAAGGATAACACCGGGGAGCTGTTTTTT	CAWSVRPWKDNTGELFF
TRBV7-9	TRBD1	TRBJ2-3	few	TGTGCCAGCAGCCACCGGGACAGGGACACAGATACGCAGTATTTT	CASSHRDRDTDTQYF
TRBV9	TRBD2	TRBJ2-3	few	TGTGCCAGCAGCGGCGGGGGGGGAGTAGGGACAGATACGCAGTATTTT	CASSGGGGVGTDTQYF
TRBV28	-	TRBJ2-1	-	TGTGCCAGCAGTTTAAGAGTAGGCTCCGCCGGGATTAGCTCCTACAATGAGCAGTTCTTC	CASSLRVGSAGISSYNEQFF
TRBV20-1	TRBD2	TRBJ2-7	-	TGCAGTGCTGAGGGACTAGCAGATTACGGGCAGTACTTC	CSAEGLADYGQYF
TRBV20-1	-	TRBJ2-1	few	TGCAGTGCCGCTCGCGGACTCAACAATGAGCAGTTCTTC	CSAARGLNNEQFF
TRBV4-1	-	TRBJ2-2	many	TGCGCCAGCAGCCATACGGGGACCGGGGAGCTGTTTTTT	CASSHTGTGELFF
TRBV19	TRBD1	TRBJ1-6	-	TGTGCCAGTAGTATCACCGGGACAGGGTATAATTCACCCCTCCACTTT	CASSITGTGYNSPLHF
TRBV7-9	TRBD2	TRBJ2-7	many	TGTGCCAGCAGTTCGGGACTAGCGGGACTCTACGAGCAGTACTTC	CASSSGLAGLYEQYF
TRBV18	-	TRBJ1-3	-	TGTGCCAGCTCACCGGGAATAGGGGCTGGAAACACCATATATTTT	CASSPGIGAGNTIYF
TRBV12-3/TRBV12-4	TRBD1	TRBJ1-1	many	TGTGCCAGCAGTCCGACAGGGAGGAACACTGAAGCTTTCTTT	CASSPTGRNTEAFF
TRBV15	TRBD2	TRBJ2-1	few	TGTGCCACCAGCAGAGAAACTAGCGGGAGGACCTACAATGAGCAGTTCTTC	CATSRETSGRTYNEQFF
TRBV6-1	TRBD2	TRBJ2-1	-	TGTGCCAGCAGTCCGGGACTAGCATCGGGGGAGCAGTTCTTC	CASSPGLASGEQFF
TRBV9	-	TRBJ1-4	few	TGTGCCAGCAGCGTAGGAGGCCCTAATGAAAAACTGTTTTTT	CASSVGGPNEKLFF
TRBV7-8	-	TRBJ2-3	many	TGTGCCAGCAGCTTAGCCGGTACCGGCAATACGCAGTATTTT	CASSLAGTGNTQYF
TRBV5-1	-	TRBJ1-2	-	TGCGCCAGCAGCCCGGCCCGGACAGTGCCCTATGGCTACACCTTC	CASSPARTVPYGYTF
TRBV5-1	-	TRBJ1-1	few	TGCGCCAGCAGCTCTTCCAGGGGTTGGACTGAAGCTTTCTTT	CASSSSRGWTEAFF
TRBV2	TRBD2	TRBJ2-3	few	TGTGCCAGCAGTTATTTGACTAGCGGTCAGTATTTT	CASSYLTSGQYF
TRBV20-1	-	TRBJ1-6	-	TGCAGTGCTGAGAGGGGGGGGGGTTCACCCCTCCACTTT	CSAERGGGSPLHF
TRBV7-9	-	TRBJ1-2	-	TGTGCCAGCAGCTCAGACGGGACACCCTATGGCTACACCTTC	CASSSDGTPYGYTF
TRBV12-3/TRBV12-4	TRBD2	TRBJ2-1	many	TGTGCCAGCTTGGAGATAGCGGGAGTAAATGAGCAGTTCTTC	CASLEIAGVNEQFF
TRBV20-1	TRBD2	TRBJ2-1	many	TGCAGTGCTAGACTTGGGACTACCAATGAGCAGTTCTTC	CSARLGTTNEQFF